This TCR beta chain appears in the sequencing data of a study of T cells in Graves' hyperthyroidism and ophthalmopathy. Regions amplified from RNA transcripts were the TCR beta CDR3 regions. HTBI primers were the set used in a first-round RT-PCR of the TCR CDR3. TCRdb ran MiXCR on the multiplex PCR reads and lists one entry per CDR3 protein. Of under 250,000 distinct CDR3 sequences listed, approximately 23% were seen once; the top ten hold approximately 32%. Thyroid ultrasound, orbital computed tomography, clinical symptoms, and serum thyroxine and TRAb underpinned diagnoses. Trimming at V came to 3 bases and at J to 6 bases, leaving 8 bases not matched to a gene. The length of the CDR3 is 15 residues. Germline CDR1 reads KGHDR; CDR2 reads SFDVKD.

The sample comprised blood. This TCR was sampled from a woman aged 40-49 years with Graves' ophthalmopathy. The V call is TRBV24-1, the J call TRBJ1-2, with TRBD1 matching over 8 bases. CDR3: CATSDATGALNGYTF. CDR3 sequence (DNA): TGTGCCACCAGTGATGCGACAGGGGCGTTGAATGGCTACACCTTC.